This T cell receptor (beta chain) was obtained from a study of beta chain features in type 1 diabetes. General study results and limits: Any role of HLA type in TCRB rearrangement remained unresolved here. Fewer insertions but more deletions were seen at VDJ junctions in type 1 diabetes patients.

For this clone: As yet, its antigen is unknown.

CDR1 and CDR2 from the germline V gene are KGHSH and LQKENI. The ends were cut back, 3 bases at V and 4 bases at J, with 10 bases in the middle. The CDR3 has 14 amino acids. Reverse transcription of all isolated RNA meant that expressed TCRB transcripts were sequenced. Sequencing was performed with immunoSEQ multiplex PCR; in TCRdb, only in-frame clones are kept and a portion is missing. The sample includes about 400,000 clones, 10% to 15% seen only once; the top ten take less than 0.02%. Sequencing was done on a sample of naive CD4+ T cells from blood. This receptor was obtained from a man aged 18 to 29 in good health. This chain uses TRBV18 with TRBJ2-1, with TRBD1 as a possible D gene (6 bases). DNA of the CDR3: TGTGCCAGCTCACCGGGGGCAGATTACAATGAGCAGTTCTTC. As protein: CASSPGADYNEQFF. The entire variable domain, with the rest obtained from reference TRBV18 and TRBJ2-1, is as follows: NAGVMQNPRHLVRRRGQEARLRCSPMKGHSHVYWYRQLPEEGLKFMVYLQKENIIDESGMPKERFSAEFPKEGPSILRIQQVVRGDSAAYFCASSPGADYNEQFFGPGTRLTVL.